Following are 19 T cell receptor beta chains from one sample sequenced in a study of resident and recirculating memory T cells in vitiligo. This table comes from immunoSEQ multiplex PCR, and its TCRdb copy is limited to in-frame clones, with some not included. The data hold some 70,000 clones, with roughly 90% observed a single time. Material: blood. Every receptor here comes from a male donor with vitiligo.

In this sample, this clone turned up a few times. This chain uses TRBV9 with TRBJ1-6; D gene ambiguous. Germline lookup yields CDR1 SGDLS and CDR2 YYNGEE. The CDR3 length is 15 residues. Between the trimmed V and J ends, which lost 0 bases and 8 bases, there was a span of 12 bases. The CDR3 nucleotides read TGTGCCAGCAGCGTAGCGACAACTCCCGATTCACCCCTCCACTTT. This encodes CASSVATTPDSPLHF.

This sequence joins TRBV6-1 and TRBJ1-5; no reliable D call. CDR1 and CDR2 from the germline V gene are MNHNS and SASEGT. V was cut by 2 bases and J by 4 bases, with 15 bases left in between. This CDR3 has 16 amino acids. The CDR3 bases are TGTGCCAGCAGTGAACGGGGTCCGGGTACGAATCAGCCCCAGCATTTT. This codes for CASSERGPGTNQPQHF.

V usage is TRBV5-4 and J usage is TRBJ2-2, with D hard to call. Germline assignment: CDR1 SGHNT and CDR2 YYREEE (reference sequence). CDR3 length: 15 amino acids. V gave up 0 bases and J gave up 5 bases, with 11 bases separating them. The CDR3 bases are TGTGCCAGCAGCTTGGCTCTAGGCGAGACCGGGGAGCTGTTTTTT. This translates into CASSLALGETGELFF.

The chain has TRBV27 and TRBJ1-5, with 7 bases matching TRBD1. This CDR3 contains 14 residues. V trimming: 6 bases; J trimming: 7 bases; junction bases outside the gene matches: 9. Per the germline V gene, CDR1 is MNHEY and CDR2 is SMNVEV (reference sequence). The CDR3 here is CASSPSQGGQPQHF. Here the CDR3 DNA reads TGTGCCAGCAGCCCGTCGCAGGGGGGACAGCCCCAGCATTTT.

The rearrangement links TRBV14 to TRBJ2-1; 9 bases agree with TRBD2. This CDR3 has 14 residues. V dropped 5 bases and J dropped 4; count of bases not matched to a gene: 3. Per the germline V gene, CDR1 is SGHDN and CDR2 is FVKESK. This CDR3 reads CASSGLAGYNEQFF. The CDR3 coding sequence is TGTGCCAGCAGCGGGCTAGCGGGGTACAATGAGCAGTTCTTC.

V gene TRBV4-1 combines with J gene TRBJ2-5; 9 bases fit TRBD2. Looked up from germline, CDR1 is MGHRA and CDR2 is YSYEKL. There are 17 residues in the CDR3. Trimming cost V 2 bases and J 5 bases; bases outside gene matches: 12. The CDR3 reads CASSQPGLASGQETQYF. The CDR3 DNA follows: TGCGCCAGCAGCCAACCCGGACTAGCGTCCGGACAGGAGACCCAGTACTTC.

V is TRBV7-6 and J is TRBJ2-3; unclear D gene. The V end lost 1 base, the J end lost 2 bases, and 4 bases lay between the germline ends. The CDR3 contains 13 residues. Germline V gene sequence: CDR1 SGHVS, CDR2 FNYEAQ. The CDR3 DNA is TGTGCCAGCAGCTTAGGGCCCACAGATACGCAGTATTTT. Protein: CASSLGPTDTQYF.

The chain couples TRBV7-6 to TRBJ2-1; 10 nucleotides agree with TRBD2. The CDR3 contains 15 residues. J was trimmed by 4 bases and V by 1 base; bases with no gene match: 1. Germline V CDR1 and CDR2: SGHVS, FNYEAQ. The CDR3 DNA follows: TGTGCCAGCAGCTTAGATAGCGGGGGGTACAATGAGCAGTTCTTC. It is translated as CASSLDSGGYNEQFF.

The chain recombines TRBV7-6 with TRBJ2-7; D might be TRBD1 (5 bases). CDR1 is SGHVS, CDR2 FNYEAQ, per germline. The CDR3 has 13 residues. Trimming removed 1 base from V and 7 bases from J, with 11 bases in between. This CDR3 reads CASSLEGPGEQYF. The CDR3 DNA sequence: TGTGCCAGCAGCTTAGAGGGGCCTGGGGAGCAGTACTTC.

The chain employs TRBV14 and TRBJ2-1, with D perhaps TRBD1 (5 bases). V lost 6 bases and J 3 bases, leaving 9 bases between the germline ends. The germline V gene encodes CDR1 SGHDN and CDR2 FVKESK. The CDR3 spans 13 residues. The CDR3 loop is CASSDSIYNEQFF. The CDR3 bases are TGTGCCAGCAGTGACAGTATCTACAATGAGCAGTTCTTC.

The chain has TRBV28 and TRBJ2-2; TRBD2 matches 8 bases. Germline assignment: CDR1 MDHEN and CDR2 SYDVKM. J lost 3 bases, V lost 6 bases, and 9 bases had no gene match. The CDR3 is 16 residues long. For the CDR3, the DNA is TGTGCCAGCAGAACCCCCGGTAGCGGGGACACCGGGGAGCTGTTTTTT. Protein product: CASRTPGSGDTGELFF. Using reference TRBV28 and TRBJ2-2 for the parts outside the CDR3, the full variable domain is DVKVTQSSRYLVKRTGEKVFLECVQDMDHENMFWYRQDPGLGLRLIYFSYDVKMKEKGDIPEGYSVSREKKERFSLILESASTNQTSMYLCASRTPGSGDTGELFFGEGSRLTVL.

The rearrangement joins TRBV5-5 to TRBJ1-2; weak D call: TRBD1 (6 bases). The V end lost 4 bases, the J end lost 4 bases, and 14 bases lay between the germline ends. CDR1 and CDR2 (germline): SGHKS, YYEKEE (reference sequence). The CDR3 contains 14 residues. CDR3 region: CASSHADRVYGYTF. CDR3 DNA: TGTGCCAGCAGCCATGCGGACAGAGTCTATGGCTACACCTTC.

The chain uses TRBV6-1 and TRBJ1-5; possible D gene TRBD1, 6 bases. The V end was cut by 6 bases, the J end by 1 base, with 10 bases between. CDR3 length: 14 amino acids. Germline V gene sequence: CDR1 MNHNS, CDR2 SASEGT. This CDR3 reads CASRLDRSNQPQHF. The DNA for the CDR3 is TGTGCCAGCAGACTCGACAGGAGCAATCAGCCCCAGCATTTT.

V is TRBV6-6 and J is TRBJ1-3; a weak D match, TRBD1 (5 bases). V was pared by 7 bases and J by 0 bases, with 13 bases between. The germline V gene encodes CDR1 MNHNY and CDR2 SVGAGI (reference sequence). The length of the CDR3 is 15 residues. The CDR3 loop is CASTLARASGNTIYF. The CDR3 region has the DNA TGTGCCAGCACCCTTGCCAGGGCCTCTGGAAACACCATATATTTT.

This chain joins TRBV7-8 and TRBJ2-2; 10 positions match TRBD1. Germline CDR1 reads SGHVS; CDR2 reads FQNEAQ. The CDR3 extends over 17 amino acids. V shed 0 bases, J shed 3 bases, and the junction held 4 bases outside the gene matches. The CDR3 bases are TGTGCCAGCAGCTTAGCGTCGGGACAGGGGCACACCGGGGAGCTGTTTTTT. It yields the protein CASSLASGQGHTGELFF.

The chain combines TRBV29-1 with TRBJ1-2, with TRBD1 matching 8 bases. V trimming: 6 bases; J trimming: 6 bases; junction bases outside the gene matches: 3. CDR3 length: 11 amino acids. Germline assignment: CDR1 SQVTM and CDR2 ANQGSEA. CDR3 sequence (DNA): TGCAGCGTGAAGGACAGGGATGGCTACACCTTC. As protein: CSVKDRDGYTF.

This chain links TRBV6-1 with TRBJ1-1; D is uncertain. This CDR3 has 13 residues. Germline V gives CDR1 MNHNS, CDR2 SASEGT. The V gene lost 3 bases and the J gene lost 5 bases, with 10 bases spanning the gap. DNA of the CDR3: TGTGCCAGCAGTGACGAGGGAGGGACTGAAGCTTTCTTT. Translation: CASSDEGGTEAFF.

A single count supports this clone. The chain links TRBV6-1 to TRBJ1-2; TRBD1 matches 8 bases. In germline, CDR1 is MNHNS, CDR2 SASEGT. This CDR3 region has 15 residues. V gave up 7 bases and J gave up 5 bases; unmatched junction bases: 12. The CDR3 DNA is TGTGCCAGCACCCTTGCGACAGGGGTCGGGTATGGCTACACCTTC. Translation: CASTLATGVGYGYTF.

V usage is TRBV7-2 and J usage is TRBJ1-5, with 10 nucleotides matching TRBD1. This CDR3 is 14 amino acids long. V was pared by 4 bases and J by 6 bases, with 3 bases of the junction left unmatched. Germline CDR1 reads SGHTA; CDR2 reads FQGNSA. The CDR3: CASSSGQGGQPQHF. CDR3 bases: TGTGCCAGCAGCTCTGGACAGGGGGGTCAGCCCCAGCATTTT.